This paragraph reports one T cell receptor beta chain. What it binds is not known. Germline V gene sequence: CDR1 GTSNPN, CDR2 SVGIG (reference sequence). The CDR3 is 12 residues long. Trimming shortened V by 4 bases and J by 5 bases, and 11 bases separated the two germline ends. Some clones are missing from TCRdb's copy, which holds only in-frame ones; the method was immunoSEQ multiplex PCR. The data show some 73,000 clones, over 65% seen once. Patients in the study, people with chemo-refractory metastatic non-small-cell lung cancer, received focal radiation plus ipilimumab CTLA-4 blockade. This record comes from a study of radiotherapy plus CTLA-4 blockade in lung cancer. Study-level points and caveats: Clones derived from tumor TCRs expanded in blood after radiotherapy plus ipilimumab. Together with interferon-beta, which increased in serum after radiation, early dynamic changes in blood T cell clones were reportedly the best predictors of response.

This receptor was identified in a human donor with non-small cell lung cancer whose response to radiotherapy plus ipilimumab could not be evaluated. The chain joins TRBV30 to TRBJ2-5; D is possibly TRBD2 (6 bases). The material sequenced was peripheral blood, taken from a patient treated with radiotherapy plus ipilimumab. CDR3 in amino acids: CAWKEGVETQYF. CDR3 in DNA: TGTGCCTGGAAGGAGGGTGTGGAGACCCAGTACTTC.